Each of the 24 T cell receptor beta chains below was sequenced from the same sample in a study of blood T cell repertoires in COVID-19 (dated by TCRdb to the early 2020s). Libraries came from the immunoSEQ multiplex PCR assay. The source is immuneACCESS, and TCRdb retained only in-frame sequences with V and J called. Part of the clones is not carried over; for the studies checked, unresolved V genes explain less than half of this, and the remainder is unexplained. Present in this sample are more than 200,000 clones, approximately 86% of which were seen just once. The ten largest account for about 1.5% of the sample. The sample was PBMCs or T cells enriched from blood (not recorded which). These receptors came from a woman aged 45-65 years who had recovered from COVID-19.

The rearrangement joins TRBV29-1 to TRBJ2-4; 7 bases line up with TRBD2. Germline CDR1 SQVTM, CDR2 ANQGSEA. Trimming at V came to 2 bases and at J to 4 bases, leaving 8 bases not matched to a gene. The CDR3 is made up of 15 amino acids. The CDR3 DNA reads TGCAGCGTTGAATCGGGGGGAACGAGGAAAAACATTCAGTACTTC. This sequence encodes CSVESGGTRKNIQYF. Based on the CDR3 plus reference TRBV29-1 and TRBJ2-4, the full variable domain is SAVISQKPSRDICQRGTSLTIQCQVDSQVTMMFWYRQQPGQSLTLIATANQGSEATYESGFVIDKFPISRPNLTFSTLTVSNMSPEDSSIYLCSVESGGTRKNIQYFGAGTRLSVL.

V usage is TRBV5-4 and J usage is TRBJ2-1, with D unresolved. The CDR3 covers 12 residues. The germline gives CDR1 SGHNT, CDR2 YYREEE (reference sequence). V was shortened by 1 base and J by 9 bases, with 8 bases between the two germline ends. CDR3 in amino acids: CASSLYLSEQFF. CDR3 nucleotide sequence: TGTGCCAGCAGCTTGTATCTTTCTGAGCAGTTCTTC. Full variable domain (rest looked up from reference TRBV5-4 and TRBJ2-1): ETGVTQSPTHLIKTRGQQVTLRCSSQSGHNTVSWYQQALGQGPQFIFQYYREEENGRGNFPPRFSGLQFPNYSSELNVNALELDDSALYLCASSLYLSEQFFGPGTRLTVL.

CDR3 bases: TGTGCCGTTGACCCAACGGGACAGGGGTTCTATGGCTACACCTTC. Encoded protein: CAVDPTGQGFYGYTF. The rearrangement uses TRBV19 and TRBJ1-2; 10 nucleotides match TRBD1. Germline CDR1 LNHDA, CDR2 SQIVND (reference sequence). The CDR3 has 15 residues. V shed 11 bases, J shed 4 bases, and the junction held 13 bases outside the gene matches.

V is TRBV5-4 and J is TRBJ2-5; D gene ambiguous. Germline loops: CDR1 SGHNT, CDR2 YYREEE (reference sequence). The germline V and J ends were trimmed by 0 bases and 5 bases, with 5 bases remaining between them. The CDR3 spans 12 residues. In DNA, the CDR3 is TGTGCCAGCAGCTTGGAATATGAGACCCAGTACTTC. Its protein product is CASSLEYETQYF.

The chain employs TRBV19 and TRBJ1-3; D perhaps matches TRBD1 (6 bases). With 10 bases removed from V and 0 bases from J, the gap between germline ends came to 16 bases. CDR3 size: 15 residues. Germline V gene lookup returns CDR1 LNHDA and CDR2 SQIVND (reference sequence). CDR3 sequence: CATRGRGNSGNTIYF. In DNA, the CDR3 is TGTGCCACTCGGGGCAGGGGTAACTCTGGAAACACCATATATTTT. The entire variable domain, with the rest obtained from reference TRBV19 and TRBJ1-3, is as follows: DGGITQSPKYLFRKEGQNVTLSCEQNLNHDAMYWYRQDPGQGLRLIYYSQIVNDFQKGDIAEGYSVSREKKESFPLTVTSAQKNPTAFYLCATRGRGNSGNTIYFGEGSWLTVV.

This chain connects TRBV5-1 to TRBJ2-1; D perhaps matches TRBD2 (5 bases). Germline lookup yields CDR1 SGHRS and CDR2 YFSETQ. CDR3 size: 16 residues. Trimming cost V 0 bases and J 6 bases, with 16 bases left between them. The CDR3 DNA sequence: TGCGCCAGCAGCTTGGCGATAGCGCCCCCACTCAATGAGCAGTTCTTC. Protein product: CASSLAIAPPLNEQFF.

The chain uses TRBV28 and TRBJ1-2, with 8 bases fitting TRBD1. The J segment lost 2 bases and the V segment lost 5 bases, leaving 7 bases of the junction unmatched. CDR1 and CDR2 from the germline V gene are MDHEN and SYDVKM. The CDR3 spans 15 residues. This CDR3 is CASSKRTGINYGYTF. In nucleotides, the CDR3 is TGTGCCAGCAGTAAGAGGACAGGGATAAACTATGGCTACACCTTC.

The chain recombines TRBV11-2 with TRBJ1-2; 7 nucleotides agree with TRBD1. CDR3 size: 16 residues. Trimming took 5 bases from V and 2 from J; bases not matched to a gene: 11. CDR1 SGHAT and CDR2 FQNNGV come from the germline V gene. The CDR3 spells CASSRNPDRVNYGYTF. In DNA, the CDR3 is TGTGCCAGCAGCCGAAATCCCGACAGGGTCAACTATGGCTACACCTTC.

The chain has TRBV6-5 and TRBJ2-4, with D perhaps TRBD1 (5 bases). The ends were cut back, 6 bases at V and 7 bases at J, with 10 bases in the middle. Germline assignment: CDR1 MNHEY and CDR2 SVGAGI. The CDR3 sequence is 12 residues long. The CDR3 DNA reads TGTGCCAGCAGGGACACGGTTAACATTCAGTACTTC. Translation gives CASRDTVNIQYF.

This clone was counted between two and nine times. This chain joins TRBV28 and TRBJ2-7; 7 nucleotides agree with TRBD2. CDR1 and CDR2 (germline): MDHEN, SYDVKM. The CDR3 totals 15 residues. V shed 6 bases and J 3 bases; nucleotides not matched to a gene: 11. The CDR3 DNA follows: TGTGCCAGCAGCTTCCCACTTACTAGCGTCTACGAGCAGTACTTC. It specifies CASSFPLTSVYEQYF.

The chain uses TRBV19 and TRBJ2-7, with 10 positions matching TRBD1. CDR1 and CDR2 (germline): LNHDA, SQIVND (reference sequence). The ends lost 10 bases at V and 2 bases at J; junction bases unmatched: 2. The CDR3 runs to 12 residues. CDR3 DNA: TGTGCCACGGGACAGGGGACCTACGAGCAGTACTTC. Amino acid sequence: CATGQGTYEQYF.

This clone was found a few times. The CDR3: CASSLGEGSGTQYF. The CDR3 nucleotides read TGTGCCAGCAGCTTAGGTGAGGGTAGTGGGACCCAGTACTTC. The chain uses TRBV7-9 and TRBJ2-5, with D perhaps matching TRBD2 (5 bases). The CDR3 spans 14 residues. CDR1 is SEHNR, CDR2 FQNEAQ, per germline (reference sequence). V lost 1 base and J lost 7, with 13 bases in between. The full variable domain, rest sourced from reference TRBV7-9 and TRBJ2-5, is DTGVSQNPRHKITKRGQNVTFRCDPISEHNRLYWYRQTLGQGPEFLTYFQNEAQLEKSRLLSDRFSAERPKGSFSTLEIQRTEQGDSAMYLCASSLGEGSGTQYFGPGTRLLVL.

The chain carries TRBV4-3 and TRBJ2-3, with 8 bases lining up with TRBD1. The junction had 10 bases not matched to a gene; V was cut back by 4 bases and J by 4 bases. In germline, CDR1 is LGHNA, CDR2 YSLEER. This CDR3 comprises 16 residues. The chain's CDR3 is CASSPDDRGWADTQYF. In nucleotides, the CDR3 is TGCGCCAGCAGCCCCGACGACAGGGGATGGGCAGATACGCAGTATTTT.

The DNA of the CDR3 is TGCGCCAGCCGACAGGGTCCGACCGTAGAGACCCAGTACTTC. The encoded protein is CASRQGPTVETQYF. This chain links TRBV5-1 with TRBJ2-5; TRBD1 matches at 7 bases. The length of the CDR3 is 14 residues. CDR1 is SGHRS and CDR2 is YFSETQ in the germline V gene. The ends lost 7 bases at V and 4 bases at J; junction bases unmatched: 10.

This clone has at least ten counts. The V and J genes are TRBV11-3 and TRBJ2-7; 7 positions agree with TRBD2. This CDR3 spans 15 amino acids. Trimming took 5 bases from V and 5 from J; bases not matched to a gene: 12. Germline V gene sequence: CDR1 SGHNT, CDR2 YENEEA. Written as DNA, the CDR3 is TGTGCCAGCAGCGCCCCGTGGGAGGGCGATAACGAGCAGTACTTC. Protein product: CASSAPWEGDNEQYF. Together with reference TRBV11-3 and TRBJ2-7, the CDR3 gives the full variable domain: EAGVVQSPRYKIIEKKQPVAFWCNPISGHNTLYWYLQNLGQGPELLIRYENEEAVDDSQLPKDRFSAERLKGVDSTLKIQPAELGDSAVYLCASSAPWEGDNEQYFGPGTRLTVT.

This chain joins TRBV7-2 and TRBJ2-7; 9 bases fit TRBD2. This CDR3 contains 14 residues. V was pared by 6 bases and J by 4 bases, with 7 bases of the junction left unmatched. Germline V gives CDR1 SGHTA, CDR2 FQGNSA. The CDR3 DNA sequence: TGTGCCAGCAGATACGGACTAGCGAATTACGAGCAGTACTTC. This translates into CASRYGLANYEQYF.

This clone has a single count. The rearrangement uses TRBV19 and TRBJ1-3, with 7 nucleotides matching TRBD1. The CDR3 extends over 16 amino acids. V was clipped by 7 bases and J by 1 base; unmatched bases: 10. Germline V gene lookup returns CDR1 LNHDA and CDR2 SQIVND (reference sequence). The CDR3 DNA sequence: TGTGCCAGTACCTCCGGACAGGCCCTATCTGGAAACACCATATATTTT. Translated, it gives CASTSGQALSGNTIYF.

This clone was picked up one time. The chain carries TRBV7-2 and TRBJ1-4, with D possibly matching TRBD1 (5 bases). The CDR3 consists of 16 residues. Germline lookup yields CDR1 SGHTA and CDR2 FQGNSA. V dropped 5 bases and J dropped 3 bases, with 16 bases sitting between them. This CDR3 reads CASSLRMGGANEKLFF. Here the CDR3 DNA reads TGTGCCAGCAGCCTTCGGATGGGGGGAGCTAATGAAAAACTGTTTTTT.

The chain carries TRBV29-1 and TRBJ1-1, with D maybe TRBD1 (6 bases). The germline V gene encodes CDR1 SQVTM and CDR2 ANQGSEA. This CDR3 contains 13 residues. Trimming pared 4 bases from V and 10 bases from J, leaving 19 bases between. CDR3 loop: CSVAQVGLQGAFF. CDR3 bases: TGCAGCGTTGCTCAAGTGGGGTTACAGGGAGCTTTCTTT. The complete variable domain, with remaining parts taken from reference TRBV29-1 and TRBJ1-1, reads SAVISQKPSRDICQRGTSLTIQCQVDSQVTMMFWYRQQPGQSLTLIATANQGSEATYESGFVIDKFPISRPNLTFSTLTVSNMSPEDSSIYLCSVAQVGLQGAFFGQGTRLTVV.

The chain uses TRBV9 and TRBJ2-7; 9 bases fit TRBD2. This CDR3 comprises 15 residues. J lost 4 bases, V lost 4 bases, and 9 bases had no gene match. In germline, CDR1 is SGDLS, CDR2 YYNGEE. The CDR3: CASSPVAGVGYEQYF. In nucleotides, the CDR3 is TGTGCCAGCAGCCCCGTAGCGGGAGTTGGGTACGAGCAGTACTTC.

The rearrangement joins TRBV7-3 to TRBJ2-2, with D unresolved. Trimming left V 5 bases short and J 6 bases short, with 10 bases between. Germline V gene lookup returns CDR1 SGHTA and CDR2 FQGTGA. This CDR3 is built from 13 residues. The CDR3 nucleotides are TGTGCCAGCAGCAGCCGAAGATCCGGGGAGCTGTTTTTT. Its protein product is CASSSRRSGELFF.

The chain uses TRBV10-3 and TRBJ2-3; unclear D gene. Trimming removed 10 bases from V and 2 bases from J, with 10 bases in between. Germline V gene lookup returns CDR1 ENHRY and CDR2 SYGVKD. The CDR3 runs to 12 residues. The DNA for the CDR3 is TGTGCCACCGGAACTAACACAGATACGCAGTATTTT. Protein product: CATGTNTDTQYF.

The chain has TRBV21-1 and TRBJ2-3; the DNA was not used to check the table's D call, TRBD2. TRBV21-1 is a documented pseudogene. This CDR3 contains 16 residues. The CDR3 protein is CASHLDSALSGYTQYF. CDR3 DNA sequence: TGTGCCAGTCATTTGGATAGCGCCCTAAGCGGGTATACGCAGTATTTT.

This chain connects TRBV7-2 to TRBJ2-1; 9 bases line up with TRBD2. The CDR3 is 15 amino acids. In germline, CDR1 is SGHTA, CDR2 FQGNSA. Trimming at V came to 1 base and at J to 9 bases, leaving 7 bases not matched to a gene. The CDR3 spells CASSLEVSGRGEQFF. The DNA of the CDR3 is TGTGCCAGCAGCTTAGAGGTTAGCGGGAGAGGTGAGCAGTTCTTC.